These 24 T cell receptor beta chains were sequenced from one sample in a study of shared clonotypes between healthy human individuals. TCRdb's table, derived via immunoSEQ multiplex PCR, lists solely in-frame clones and lacks some. The sample lists about 480,000 clones, about 80% occurring once. The sample was PBMCs. These receptors were obtained from a woman aged 40 to 55 in good health. Some clones in this sample may be carry-over from other donors' samples.

This clone was seen a few times. V usage is TRBV7-2 and J usage is TRBJ2-5, with 12 bases fitting TRBD1. CDR1 and CDR2 from the germline V gene are SGHTA and FQGNSA. This CDR3 has 15 amino acids. The junction had 4 bases not matched to a gene; V was cut back by 6 bases and J by 2 bases. The CDR3 DNA is TGTGCCAGCAGTCCGGGACAGGGGGCGCAAGAGACCCAGTACTTC. This encodes CASSPGQGAQETQYF.

This clone was seen just once. This chain joins TRBV20-1 and TRBJ2-7; unclear D gene. The V end was cut by 3 bases, the J end by 2 bases, with 5 bases between. Germline V gene lookup returns CDR1 DFQATT and CDR2 SNEGSKA (reference sequence). The CDR3 loop spans 11 amino acids. The CDR3 reads CSARTPYEQYF. The CDR3 DNA reads as TGCAGTGCTAGGACGCCCTACGAGCAGTACTTC.

This rearrangement joins TRBV19 to TRBJ2-7; D possibly corresponds to TRBD1 (5 bases). The CDR3 length is 13 residues. Trimming took 5 bases from V and 2 from J, leaving 10 bases between them. CDR1 is LNHDA and CDR2 is SQIVND in the germline V gene (reference sequence). The CDR3 nucleotides are TGTGCCAGTAGTGCTCAACAGGCCTACGAGCAGTACTTC. Translated, it gives CASSAQQAYEQYF.

This clone was picked up one time. The chain has TRBV29-1 and TRBJ2-1; 10 bases align to TRBD1. J was trimmed by 6 bases and V by 2 bases; bases with no gene match: 1. The CDR3 sequence is 13 residues long. Germline V gene lookup returns CDR1 SQVTM and CDR2 ANQGSEA. The CDR3: CSVERTGGNEQFF. In nucleotides, the CDR3 is TGCAGCGTTGAACGGACAGGGGGCAATGAGCAGTTCTTC.

This chain connects TRBV4-1 to TRBJ2-7; 11 bases are a match to TRBD2. The CDR3 is 15 amino acids. Trimming at V came to 0 bases and at J to 11 bases, leaving 9 bases not matched to a gene. In germline, CDR1 is MGHRA, CDR2 YSYEKL. Here the CDR3 reads CASSQDWGSGRAEYF. CDR3 DNA sequence: TGCGCCAGCAGCCAAGATTGGGGTAGCGGGAGGGCCGAGTACTTC.

This clone was observed a few times. The chain recombines TRBV28 with TRBJ2-7, with D tentatively TRBD1 (6 bases). There are 12 residues in the CDR3. V was clipped by 5 bases and J by 13 bases, with 18 bases between them. The germline V gene encodes CDR1 MDHEN and CDR2 SYDVKM. The CDR3 region has the DNA TGTGCCAGCAGTGAACCCCCGGGACAACAATACTTC. Its protein is CASSEPPGQQYF.

The chain couples TRBV5-1 to TRBJ2-4; perhaps TRBD1 as D (5 bases). Germline CDR1 and CDR2: SGHRS and YFSETQ. The V end was cut by 0 bases, the J end by 0 bases, with 22 bases between. This CDR3 spans 20 amino acids. The CDR3 protein is CASSLEGARGLTGAKNIQYF. The CDR3 coding sequence is TGCGCCAGCAGCTTGGAAGGGGCGCGAGGTCTAACAGGAGCCAAAAACATTCAGTACTTC.

The chain uses TRBV10-2 and TRBJ2-7; D call uncertain. This CDR3 has 15 amino acids. The V end lost 5 bases, the J end lost 3 bases, and 17 bases lay between the germline ends. Per germline, CDR1 WSHSY and CDR2 SAAADI. The CDR3: CASSSIAVALYEQYF. CDR3 in DNA: TGCGCCAGCAGTAGCATAGCAGTAGCTCTCTACGAGCAGTACTTC.

This chain joins TRBV5-1 and TRBJ2-1; the D is unclear. CDR1 and CDR2 from the germline V gene are SGHRS and YFSETQ. This CDR3 region has 15 residues. V dropped 2 bases and J dropped 0 bases, with 9 bases sitting between them. As DNA, the CDR3 is TGCGCCAGCAGCTTAACAGTAAGCTCCTACAATGAGCAGTTCTTC. Residues: CASSLTVSSYNEQFF.

V is TRBV7-2 and J is TRBJ1-2; TRBD1 is a possible D gene (6 bases). V lost 5 bases and J lost 7, with 17 bases in between. The CDR3 runs to 14 residues. Per the germline V gene, CDR1 is SGHTA and CDR2 is FQGNSA. The CDR3 loop is CASSQSTGYIGYTF. The CDR3 DNA reads as TGTGCCAGCAGCCAATCGACAGGTTATATTGGCTACACCTTC.

The rearrangement joins TRBV6-1 to TRBJ1-2; D is possibly TRBD1 (6 bases). V gave up 0 bases and J gave up 6 bases, with 11 bases separating them. The germline CDR1 and CDR2 sequences are MNHNS and SASEGT. The length of the CDR3 is 14 residues. CDR3: CASSEAQGTHGYTF. As DNA, the CDR3 is TGTGCCAGCAGTGAAGCGCAGGGGACCCATGGCTACACCTTC.

This clone was counted once. The CDR3 protein is CASSLVPGDQPQHF. CDR3 DNA: TGTGCCAGCAGCTTGGTTCCAGGGGATCAGCCCCAGCATTTT. The chain couples TRBV5-5 to TRBJ1-5; the D gene is possibly TRBD1 (6 bases). CDR3 length equals 14 residues. Deletions cut 0 bases from V and 5 bases from J, with 9 bases between. Germline CDR1 SGHKS, CDR2 YYEKEE (reference sequence).

The V call is TRBV14, the J call TRBJ2-5, with TRBD2 matching over 10 bases. V was pared by 2 bases and J by 2 bases, with 5 bases of the junction left unmatched. Germline values: CDR1 SGHDN, CDR2 FVKESK. The length of the CDR3 is 16 residues. This CDR3 is CASSQLAGVRQETQYF. The CDR3 nucleotides are TGTGCCAGCAGCCAACTAGCGGGAGTTCGTCAAGAGACCCAGTACTTC.

The J gene is TRBJ2-1, the V gene TRBV7-2; TRBD2 is a possible D gene (5 bases). This CDR3 contains 15 residues. Germline V gives CDR1 SGHTA, CDR2 FQGNSA. V dropped 1 base and J dropped 6 bases, with 13 bases sitting between them. CDR3 residues: CASSLDGGQINEQFF. The DNA of the CDR3 is TGTGCCAGCAGCTTAGATGGCGGGCAAATCAATGAGCAGTTCTTC.

V is TRBV28 and J is TRBJ2-5; 10 bases are shared with TRBD2. The V segment lost 10 bases and the J segment 2 bases; nucleotides outside the gene matches: 16. This CDR3 is built from 17 residues. The germline gives CDR1 MDHEN, CDR2 SYDVKM. This CDR3 is CATAAPFTSGKQETQYF. The CDR3 DNA is TGTGCCACCGCGGCGCCTTTCACTAGCGGGAAACAAGAGACCCAGTACTTC.

This clone was counted once. This chain joins TRBV6-6 and TRBJ2-7; the D is unclear. The V gene's germline CDR1 is MNHNY and CDR2 SVGAGI (reference sequence). The CDR3 sequence is 11 residues long. The V end lost 6 bases, the J end lost 2 bases, and 5 bases lay between the germline ends. CDR3 amino acids: CASRAAYEQYF. As DNA, the CDR3 is TGTGCCAGCAGGGCAGCCTACGAGCAGTACTTC.

The gene calls are TRBV5-5 and TRBJ2-1, with 12 bases identical to TRBD2. J gave up 10 bases and V 2 bases, and 4 bases lay outside the gene matches. The CDR3 is made up of 14 amino acids. In germline, CDR1 is SGHKS, CDR2 YYEKEE (reference sequence). CDR3 residues: CASSFGLAGQEQFF. Here the CDR3 DNA reads TGTGCCAGCAGCTTCGGACTAGCGGGACAGGAGCAGTTCTTC.

Comments on this clone: Other DNA sequences in this sample translate to the same CDR3. The chain combines TRBV28 with TRBJ1-5, with 7 bases fitting TRBD1. The V segment lost 6 bases and the J segment 3 bases; nucleotides outside the gene matches: 8. In germline, CDR1 is MDHEN, CDR2 SYDVKM. The CDR3 sequence is 15 residues long. The CDR3 loop reads CASSLIGTVNQPQHF. CDR3 sequence (DNA): TGTGCCAGCAGCCTAATCGGGACAGTCAATCAGCCCCAGCATTTT.

V and J are TRBV7-2 and TRBJ1-2; 8 nucleotides match TRBD1. The J segment lost 6 bases and the V segment lost 6 bases, leaving 9 bases of the junction unmatched. Germline CDR1 and CDR2: SGHTA and FQGNSA. The CDR3 consists of 14 residues. The CDR3 here is CASSTDRGINGYTF. The CDR3 bases are TGTGCCAGCAGTACAGACAGGGGTATTAATGGCTACACCTTC.

J is TRBJ2-5 and V is TRBV7-2; 9 nucleotides align to TRBD2. Trimming at V came to 4 bases and at J to 2 bases, leaving 2 bases not matched to a gene. Germline V lookup: CDR1 SGHTA, CDR2 FQGNSA. The CDR3 has 14 amino acids. The CDR3 loop reads CASSYTSGQETQYF. CDR3 nucleotides: TGTGCCAGCAGCTATACTAGCGGGCAAGAGACCCAGTACTTC.

The chain is built from TRBV10-2 and TRBJ2-3; tentatively, D is TRBD1 or TRBD2 (7 bases each). There are 16 residues in the CDR3. The germline V and J ends were trimmed by 7 bases and 2 bases, with 19 bases remaining between them. The V gene's germline CDR1 is WSHSY and CDR2 SAAADI. CDR3 DNA sequence: TGCGCCAGCAAAAAAGGGAGGGGGCCCCCCACAGATACGCAGTATTTT. It specifies CASKKGRGPPTDTQYF.

This chain links TRBV28 with TRBJ1-5; 9 bases are shared with TRBD1. V shed 6 bases, J shed 5 bases, and the junction held 5 bases outside the gene matches. This CDR3 has 14 residues. Germline assignment: CDR1 MDHEN and CDR2 SYDVKM. The CDR3 loop reads CASSRDREYQPQHF. The CDR3 nucleotides are TGTGCCAGCAGCAGGGACAGGGAGTATCAGCCCCAGCATTTT.

The chain employs TRBV5-1 and TRBJ2-1; the D gene is possibly TRBD1 (5 bases). Looked up from germline, CDR1 is SGHRS and CDR2 is YFSETQ. V lost 4 bases and J lost 5, with 10 bases in between. CDR3 length: 13 residues. As DNA, the CDR3 is TGCGCCAGCAGCATACAGGAGAACAATGAGCAGTTCTTC. This encodes CASSIQENNEQFF.

V usage is TRBV7-9 and J usage is TRBJ1-1, with TRBD1 identical over 7 bases. Germline loops: CDR1 SEHNR, CDR2 FQNEAQ (reference sequence). The V gene end was trimmed by 5 bases and the J gene end by 1 base; junction bases not matched to a gene: 13. There are 17 residues in the CDR3. The CDR3 region has the DNA TGTGCCAGCAGCCAAGAAAGCAGGGGGGTTCGGAACACTGAAGCTTTCTTT. It is translated as CASSQESRGVRNTEAFF.